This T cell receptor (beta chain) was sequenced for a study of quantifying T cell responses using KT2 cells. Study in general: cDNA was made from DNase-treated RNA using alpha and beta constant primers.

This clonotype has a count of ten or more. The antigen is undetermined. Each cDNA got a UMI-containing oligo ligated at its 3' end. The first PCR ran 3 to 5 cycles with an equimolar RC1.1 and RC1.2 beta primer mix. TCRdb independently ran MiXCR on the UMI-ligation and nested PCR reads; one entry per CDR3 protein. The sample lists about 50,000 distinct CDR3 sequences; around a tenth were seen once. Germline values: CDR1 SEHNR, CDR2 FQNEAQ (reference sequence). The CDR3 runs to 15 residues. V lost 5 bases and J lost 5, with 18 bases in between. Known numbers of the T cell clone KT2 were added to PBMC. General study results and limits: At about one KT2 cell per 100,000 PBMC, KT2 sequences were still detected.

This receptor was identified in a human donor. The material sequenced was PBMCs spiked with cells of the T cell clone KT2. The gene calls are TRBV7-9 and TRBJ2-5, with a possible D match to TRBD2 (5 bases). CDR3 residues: CASSALLGGSETQYF. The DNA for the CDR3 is TGTGCCAGCAGCGCCCTACTAGGAGGTAGCGAGACCCAGTACTTC.